This TCR beta chain is from a study of CD8 T cells in ankylosing spondylitis. Trimming stripped 10 bases from V and 6 bases from J, with 17 bases between. Germline V gene data show CDR1 as SNHLY and CDR2 as FYNNEI. The CDR3 sequence is 13 residues long. As to this clonotype: As yet, its antigen is unknown.

Study-wide points: A TCR beta motif made of about 8 highly homologous variants seemed typical of ankylosing spondylitis blood. As reported, disease-linked clones showed significant enrichment in matched ankylosing spondylitis synovial fluid. Certain motif variants had earlier appeared in reactive arthritis synovial fluid and blood.

Molecular-barcoded quantitative 5'-RACE produced these TCR beta libraries. TCRdb passed the 5' RACE reads through MiXCR, listing each CDR3 protein once. This sample has about 240,000 distinct CDR3 sequences, with more than 20% found just once. The TCR originated in a male donor with ankylosing spondylitis or in good health (not recorded which). The V and J genes are TRBV2 and TRBJ2-3, with D perhaps matching TRBD1 (5 bases). Sequenced: blood, either unsorted or a sorted T cell fraction (not recorded which). CDR3 region: CATEETEWDTQYF. CDR3 sequence (DNA): TGTGCCACCGAGGAGACAGAGTGGGATACGCAGTATTTT.